The TCR beta chain described here comes from a study of OX40 agonist ivuxolimab in advanced cancers. Whole-study findings and limits: Mean expanded clone counts were higher in CD8+ than CD4+ T cells.

A word on this clone: Its antigen is undetermined. Different DNA sequences within this sample yield the same CDR3.

Some clones are missing from TCRdb's copy, which holds only in-frame ones; the method was immunoSEQ multiplex PCR. This sample has some 81,000 clones, with around 86% found just once. CDR1 SNHLY and CDR2 FYNNEI come from the germline V gene. The CDR3 runs to 12 residues. The V end lost 7 bases, the J end lost 4 bases, and 8 bases lay between the germline ends. This TCR came from an adult with an advanced solid tumor such as melanoma, head and neck, liver or kidney cancer. This specimen was CD4+ or CD8+ T cells sorted from blood, taken in a trial of the OX40 agonist ivuxolimab. The V gene is TRBV2, the J gene TRBJ2-1; TRBD2 is a possible D gene (5 bases). The CDR3 region has the DNA TGTGCCAGCAAGGACTCATACAATGAGCAGTTCTTC. Translating it yields CASKDSYNEQFF.